Sequencing of this T cell receptor beta chain was carried out in a study of T cells expressing NK-cell markers. The overall study: Sequencing of TCR beta repertoires drew on sorted CD3+CD56+NKG2C+, CD3+CD56+NKG2C- and CD3+CD56-NKG2C+ T cells.

Germline V CDR1 and CDR2: WSHSY, SAAADI. There are 15 residues in the CDR3. As the method of synthesis, 5'RACE template switching with UMIs yielded TCR beta cDNA. No DNA is given; TCRdb re-called the 5' RACE reads and lists each CDR3 protein once. With over 350,000 distinct CDR3 sequences in the sample, the ten largest clones hold around 11%. Findings and limits, study-wide: Where several donors were concerned, these clonotypes also led the CD3+CD56-NKG2C+ fraction. Six of the donors carried dominant NKG2C+ clonotypes that took up about 1.0-7.5% of their CD8+ T cells.

Comment on this clonotype: The antigen remains undetermined.

The J gene is TRBJ1-5, the V gene TRBV10-2. The origin of this receptor is a woman between 50 and 59 years old in good health. The sample was blood T cells: a sorted CD56 or NKG2C T cell subset, CD4+ or CD8+ T cells, or bulk PBMC T cells (not recorded which). This chain's CDR3 is CASKPNTYSNQPQHF.